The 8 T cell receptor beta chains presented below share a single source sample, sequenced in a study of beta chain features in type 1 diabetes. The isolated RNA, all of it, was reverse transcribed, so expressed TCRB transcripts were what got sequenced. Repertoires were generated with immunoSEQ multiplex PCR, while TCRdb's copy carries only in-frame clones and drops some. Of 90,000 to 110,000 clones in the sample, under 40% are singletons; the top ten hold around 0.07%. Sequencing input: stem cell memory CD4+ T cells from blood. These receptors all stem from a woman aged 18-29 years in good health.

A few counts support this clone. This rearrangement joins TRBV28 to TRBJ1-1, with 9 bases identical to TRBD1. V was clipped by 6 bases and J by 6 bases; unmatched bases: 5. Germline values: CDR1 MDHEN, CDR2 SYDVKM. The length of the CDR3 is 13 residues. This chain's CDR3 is CASSRTGVAEAFF. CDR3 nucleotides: TGTGCCAGCAGCAGGACAGGGGTAGCTGAAGCTTTCTTT.

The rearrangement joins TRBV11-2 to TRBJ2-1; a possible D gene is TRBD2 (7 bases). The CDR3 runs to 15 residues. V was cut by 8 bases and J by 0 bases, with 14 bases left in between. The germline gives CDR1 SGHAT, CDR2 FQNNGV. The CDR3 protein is CASARRGGSYNEQFF. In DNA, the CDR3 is TGTGCCAGCGCGCGAAGGGGGGGCTCCTACAATGAGCAGTTCTTC.

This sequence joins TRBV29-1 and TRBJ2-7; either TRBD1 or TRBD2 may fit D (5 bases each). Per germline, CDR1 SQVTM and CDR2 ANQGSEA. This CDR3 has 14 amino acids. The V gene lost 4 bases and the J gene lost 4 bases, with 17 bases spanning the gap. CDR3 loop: CSVAEGSGLYEQYF. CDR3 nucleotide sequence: TGCAGCGTTGCAGAGGGATCAGGGTTATACGAGCAGTACTTC.

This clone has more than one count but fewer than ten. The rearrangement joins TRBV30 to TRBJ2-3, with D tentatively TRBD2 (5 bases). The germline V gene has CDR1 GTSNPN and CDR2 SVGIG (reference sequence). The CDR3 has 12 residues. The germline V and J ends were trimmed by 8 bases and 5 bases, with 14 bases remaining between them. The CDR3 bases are TGTGCCGTAGAAAGAGGGATAGATACGCAGTATTTT. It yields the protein CAVERGIDTQYF.

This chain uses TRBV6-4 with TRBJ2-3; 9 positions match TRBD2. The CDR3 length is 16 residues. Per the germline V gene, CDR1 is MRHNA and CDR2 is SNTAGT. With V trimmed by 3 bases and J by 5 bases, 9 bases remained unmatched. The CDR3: CASSENPLAGIDTQYF. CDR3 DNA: TGTGCCAGCAGTGAAAACCCCCTAGCGGGAATAGATACGCAGTATTTT.

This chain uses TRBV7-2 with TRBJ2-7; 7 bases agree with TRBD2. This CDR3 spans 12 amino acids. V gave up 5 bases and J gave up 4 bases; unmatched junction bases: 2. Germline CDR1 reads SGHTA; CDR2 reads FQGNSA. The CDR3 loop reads CASSPGGYEQYF. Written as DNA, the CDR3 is TGTGCCAGCAGCCCGGGGGGTTACGAGCAGTACTTC.

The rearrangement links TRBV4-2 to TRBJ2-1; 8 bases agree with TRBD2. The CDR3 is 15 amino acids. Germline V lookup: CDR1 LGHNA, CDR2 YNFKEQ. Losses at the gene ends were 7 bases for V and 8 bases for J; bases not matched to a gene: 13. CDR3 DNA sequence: TGTGCCAGCACCCTGGGAGCGGGAGATATCTATGAGCAGTTCTTC. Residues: CASTLGAGDIYEQFF.

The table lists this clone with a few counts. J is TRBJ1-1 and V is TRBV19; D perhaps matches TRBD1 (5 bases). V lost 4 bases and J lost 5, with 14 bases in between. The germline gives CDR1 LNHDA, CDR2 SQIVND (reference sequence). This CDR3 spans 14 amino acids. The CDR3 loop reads CASSSRGPWTEAFF. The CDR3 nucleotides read TGTGCCAGTAGTAGTAGGGGCCCCTGGACTGAAGCTTTCTTT.